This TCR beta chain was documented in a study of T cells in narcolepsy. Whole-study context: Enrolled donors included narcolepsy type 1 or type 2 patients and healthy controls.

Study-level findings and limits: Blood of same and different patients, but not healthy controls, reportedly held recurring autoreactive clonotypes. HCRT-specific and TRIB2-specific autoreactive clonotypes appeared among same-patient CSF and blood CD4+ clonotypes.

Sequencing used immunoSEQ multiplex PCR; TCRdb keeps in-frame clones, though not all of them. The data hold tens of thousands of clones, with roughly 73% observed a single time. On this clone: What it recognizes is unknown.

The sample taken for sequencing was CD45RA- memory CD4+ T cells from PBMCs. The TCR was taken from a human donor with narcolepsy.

The CDR3 DNA reads as TGCGCCAGCAGCCAAGATAGGGGGGCCTCGCGGAATTCACCCCTCCACTTT. Translated, it gives CASSQDRGASRNSPLHF. The chain combines TRBV4-1 with TRBJ1-6; TRBD1 is a possible D gene (6 bases). The CDR3 has 17 amino acids. The V end lost 0 bases, the J end lost 7 bases, and 16 bases lay between the germline ends. CDR1 and CDR2 (germline): MGHRA, YSYEKL.